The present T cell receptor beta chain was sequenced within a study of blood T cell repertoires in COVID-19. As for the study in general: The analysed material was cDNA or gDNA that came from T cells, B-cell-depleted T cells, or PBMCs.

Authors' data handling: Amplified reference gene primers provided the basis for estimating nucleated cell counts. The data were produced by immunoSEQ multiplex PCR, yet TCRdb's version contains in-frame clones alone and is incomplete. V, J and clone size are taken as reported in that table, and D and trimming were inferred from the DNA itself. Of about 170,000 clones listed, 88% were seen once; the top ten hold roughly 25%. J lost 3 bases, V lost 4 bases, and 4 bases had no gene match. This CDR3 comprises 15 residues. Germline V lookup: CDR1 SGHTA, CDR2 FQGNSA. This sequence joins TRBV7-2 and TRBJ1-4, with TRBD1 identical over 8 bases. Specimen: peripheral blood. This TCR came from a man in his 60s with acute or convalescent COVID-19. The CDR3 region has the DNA TGTGCCAGCAGCTACAGGGGGACGGCTAATGAAAAACTGTTTTTT. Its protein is CASSYRGTANEKLFF.